The 21 T cell receptor beta chains given below trace back to one sample, sequenced in a study of cytomegalovirus exposure and HLA in healthy donors. A multiplex PCR was run with 60 Vbeta primers and 13 Jbeta primers. The repertoire was sequenced with immunoSEQ multiplex PCR; TCRdb's copy has only in-frame clones and lacks some. The sample contains under 200,000 clones, 70% to 90% of which appear only once. The sample consisted of PBMCs. All receptors derive from a man aged 25 to 40 in good health and CMV-seropositive.

V is TRBV27 and J is TRBJ2-1; a weak D match, TRBD1 (6 bases). V was trimmed by 2 bases and J by 4 bases, leaving 6 bases between them. Germline lookup yields CDR1 MNHEY and CDR2 SMNVEV (reference sequence). The CDR3 has 13 residues. The CDR3 loop is CASSLTGYNEQFF. CDR3 in DNA: TGTGCCAGCAGTTTAACAGGGTACAATGAGCAGTTCTTC.

The chain joins TRBV7-8 to TRBJ2-5, with 11 bases aligning to TRBD1. Germline assignment: CDR1 SGHVS and CDR2 FQNEAQ. The CDR3 is 15 residues long. V shed 4 bases and J 5 bases; nucleotides not matched to a gene: 6. CDR3 sequence: CASSSRTGGDETQYF. The CDR3 DNA reads as TGTGCCAGCAGCTCCCGGACAGGGGGCGACGAGACCCAGTACTTC.

The J gene is TRBJ1-1, the V gene TRBV18, with D perhaps TRBD1 (5 bases). CDR3 length: 13 amino acids. CDR1 and CDR2 (germline): KGHSH, LQKENI. The germline V and J ends were trimmed by 4 bases and 1 base, with 7 bases remaining between them. This CDR3 is CASSLTGNTEAFF. For the CDR3, the DNA is TGTGCCAGCTCACTCACAGGGAACACTGAAGCTTTCTTT. Filled out from reference TRBV18 and TRBJ1-1, the complete variable domain reads NAGVMQNPRHLVRRRGQEARLRCSPMKGHSHVYWYRQLPEEGLKFMVYLQKENIIDESGMPKERFSAEFPKEGPSILRIQQVVRGDSAAYFCASSLTGNTEAFFGQGTRLTVV.

This chain joins TRBV7-2 and TRBJ2-3, with TRBD1 identical over 9 bases. Germline CDR1 reads SGHTA; CDR2 reads FQGNSA. This CDR3 comprises 13 residues. With V trimmed by 1 base and J by 10 bases, 3 bases remained unmatched. The CDR3 region is CASSLGQGDAQYF. In DNA form, the CDR3 reads TGTGCCAGCAGCTTAGGACAGGGGGATGCGCAGTATTTT.

This chain connects TRBV7-3 to TRBJ2-2; 7 bases align to TRBD2. V lost 5 bases and J lost 4; bases outside the gene matches: 4. Germline lookup yields CDR1 SGHTA and CDR2 FQGTGA. CDR3 length equals 14 residues. In nucleotides, the CDR3 is TGTGCCAGCAGCAGGGAGGGGTCCACCGGGGAGCTGTTTTTT. The encoded protein is CASSREGSTGELFF.

V usage is TRBV11-3 and J usage is TRBJ2-7; the D gene is possibly TRBD1 (6 bases). Germline V gene sequence: CDR1 SGHNT, CDR2 YENEEA. V shed 3 bases and J shed 3 bases, with 15 bases lying between them. CDR3 length equals 15 residues. DNA of the CDR3: TGTGCCAGCAGCTTTGGACAGCAACTAATCTACGAGCAGTACTTC. Protein product: CASSFGQQLIYEQYF.

V is TRBV30 and J is TRBJ1-4; D gene unclear. CDR3 length equals 14 residues. V lost 5 bases, J lost 6 bases, and 16 bases lay in between. The germline V gene has CDR1 GTSNPN and CDR2 SVGIG (reference sequence). The CDR3 coding sequence is TGTGCCTGGGCCTCACAGATCTTCCATGAAAAACTGTTTTTT. It codes for CAWASQIFHEKLFF. Drawing the rest from reference TRBV30 and TRBJ1-4, the complete variable domain is SQTIHQWPATLVQPVGSPLSLECTVEGTSNPNLYWYRQAAGRGLQLLFYSVGIGQISSEVPQNLSASRPQDRQFILSSKKLLLSDSGFYLCAWASQIFHEKLFFGSGTQLSVL.

The chain uses TRBV7-2 and TRBJ2-1, with 7 bases that match TRBD2. This CDR3 is built from 14 residues. Germline lookup yields CDR1 SGHTA and CDR2 FQGNSA. After removal of 4 bases from V and 15 bases from J, the junction contained 15 bases not matched to a gene. The DNA for the CDR3 is TGTGCCAGCAGCTCCACCTCCATCGGACTAGGTCTGTTCTTC. Translating it yields CASSSTSIGLGLFF.

This clone showed up just once. V and J are TRBV12-5 and TRBJ2-3; 7 bases fit TRBD2. The CDR3 contains 15 residues. V was pared by 9 bases and J by 6 bases, with 15 bases of the junction left unmatched. Germline-derived CDR1 and CDR2 are LGHNT and FRNRAP. CDR3: CASHRGGGGADTQYF. The CDR3 DNA is TGTGCTAGCCACCGCGGCGGGGGAGGGGCGGATACGCAGTATTTT.

The chain uses TRBV27 and TRBJ2-1; TRBD2 matches 8 bases. Trimming took 4 bases from V and 4 from J; bases not matched to a gene: 3. The germline V gene has CDR1 MNHEY and CDR2 SMNVEV (reference sequence). This CDR3 is built from 14 residues. As DNA, the CDR3 is TGTGCCAGCAGTTCGGGGGGGGGTTACAATGAGCAGTTCTTC. Residues: CASSSGGGYNEQFF.

The chain employs TRBV5-4 and TRBJ2-1, with 9 bases that match TRBD1. The ends lost 3 bases at V and 15 bases at J; junction bases unmatched: 10. This CDR3 contains 13 residues. Germline V CDR1 and CDR2: SGHNT, YYREEE (reference sequence). The CDR3 DNA is TGTGCCAGCAGCTCAGAGACAGGGGGGTTAATGTTCTTC. Protein: CASSSETGGLMFF.

V usage is TRBV7-9 and J usage is TRBJ2-1, with D tentatively TRBD2 (5 bases). V lost 0 bases, J lost 5 bases, and 8 bases lay in between. This CDR3 is built from 14 residues. Germline-derived CDR1 and CDR2 are SEHNR and FQNEAQ (reference sequence). CDR3 bases: TGTGCCAGCAGCTTAGCGGGGAGAAACAATGAGCAGTTCTTC. Translating it yields CASSLAGRNNEQFF.

The gene calls are TRBV25-1 and TRBJ2-1; possible D gene TRBD2, 6 bases. V was pared by 10 bases and J by 0 bases, with 16 bases between. CDR1 and CDR2 from the germline V gene are MGHDK and SYGVNS. The CDR3 extends over 15 amino acids. The CDR3 DNA reads as TGTGCCACCCCCCGGAGGGCCACCTCCTACAATGAGCAGTTCTTC. Its protein is CATPRRATSYNEQFF. Together with reference TRBV25-1 and TRBJ2-1, the CDR3 gives the full variable domain: EADIYQTPRYLVIGTGKKITLECSQTMGHDKMYWYQQDPGMELHLIHYSYGVNSTEKGDLSSESTVSRIRTEHFPLTLESARPSHTSQYLCATPRRATSYNEQFFGPGTRLTVL.

The rearrangement links TRBV14 to TRBJ1-1; D unresolved. This CDR3 is 16 amino acids long. V was clipped by 0 bases and J by 1 base, with 12 bases between them. Per the germline V gene, CDR1 is SGHDN and CDR2 is FVKESK. This chain's CDR3 is CASSQDRGIKNTEAFF. The CDR3 bases are TGTGCCAGCAGCCAAGATCGAGGGATTAAGAACACTGAAGCTTTCTTT.

The V call is TRBV11-2, the J call TRBJ1-5; D ambiguous. V lost 3 bases, J lost 3 bases, and 6 bases lay in between. This CDR3 is 13 amino acids long. Looked up from germline, CDR1 is SGHAT and CDR2 is FQNNGV. For the CDR3, the DNA is TGTGCCAGCAGCTTGTCCTTCAATCAGCCCCAGCATTTT. Amino acids: CASSLSFNQPQHF.

The chain recombines TRBV27 with TRBJ1-2; D uncertain. The germline CDR1 and CDR2 sequences are MNHEY and SMNVEV (reference sequence). CDR3 length equals 16 residues. V was cut by 3 bases and J by 2 bases, with 16 bases left in between. CDR3 in amino acids: CASSFGGRLGNYGYTF. In DNA form, the CDR3 reads TGTGCCAGCAGTTTCGGAGGGCGTCTAGGAAACTATGGCTACACCTTC.

On this clone itself: An end of the junction does not agree with germline; a read error may underlie this. The rearrangement links TRBV5-1 to TRBJ2-5, with 7 positions matching TRBD2. Germline V gene lookup returns CDR1 SGHRS and CDR2 YFSETQ. CDR3 length: 15 residues. For the CDR3, the DNA is TGCACCAGCAAAAGAAGTGTGCTAGCGGAAGAGACCCAGTACTTC. Protein sequence: CTSKRSVLAEETQYF.

The chain recombines TRBV7-9 with TRBJ1-3, with a tentative D call TRBD1 (5 bases). The germline V gene has CDR1 SEHNR and CDR2 FQNEAQ (reference sequence). V was shortened by 2 bases and J by 2 bases, with 10 bases between the two germline ends. The CDR3 totals 15 residues. As DNA, the CDR3 is TGTGCCAGCAGCTTATTTCAAGGGGCTGGAAACACCATATATTTT. Residues: CASSLFQGAGNTIYF. The full variable domain, completed using reference TRBV7-9 and TRBJ1-3, is DTGVSQNPRHKITKRGQNVTFRCDPISEHNRLYWYRQTLGQGPEFLTYFQNEAQLEKSRLLSDRFSAERPKGSFSTLEIQRTEQGDSAMYLCASSLFQGAGNTIYFGEGSWLTVV.

This sequence joins TRBV4-1 and TRBJ2-1; 8 bases align to TRBD1. Germline-derived CDR1 and CDR2 are MGHRA and YSYEKL. J gave up 0 bases and V 3 bases, and 7 bases lay outside the gene matches. The CDR3 spans 17 residues. The CDR3 region is CASSHGQGWSSYNEQFF. The CDR3 region has the DNA TGCGCCAGCAGCCACGGACAGGGTTGGAGCTCCTACAATGAGCAGTTCTTC.

This sequence joins TRBV9 and TRBJ1-5; D is perhaps TRBD1 (5 bases). Germline V CDR1 and CDR2: SGDLS, YYNGEE. This CDR3 region has 15 residues. V lost 0 bases, J lost 5 bases, and 12 bases lay in between. The CDR3 sequence: CASSVDSRVHQPQHF. As DNA, the CDR3 is TGTGCCAGCAGCGTAGATAGCAGGGTCCATCAGCCCCAGCATTTT. The full variable domain, with the rest looked up from reference TRBV9 and TRBJ1-5, is DSGVTQTPKHLITATGQRVTLRCSPRSGDLSVYWYQQSLDQGLQFLIQYYNGEERAKGNILERFSAQQFPDLHSELNLSSLELGDSALYFCASSVDSRVHQPQHFGDGTRLSIL.

The J gene is TRBJ1-1, the V gene TRBV7-2, with D tentatively TRBD1 (5 bases). V lost 5 bases to trimming and J lost 4 bases, with 11 bases between them. The CDR3 consists of 13 residues. CDR1 and CDR2 (germline): SGHTA, FQGNSA. The chain's CDR3 is CASSGLGVTEAFF. CDR3 nucleotides: TGTGCCAGCAGCGGCCTAGGGGTCACTGAAGCTTTCTTT.